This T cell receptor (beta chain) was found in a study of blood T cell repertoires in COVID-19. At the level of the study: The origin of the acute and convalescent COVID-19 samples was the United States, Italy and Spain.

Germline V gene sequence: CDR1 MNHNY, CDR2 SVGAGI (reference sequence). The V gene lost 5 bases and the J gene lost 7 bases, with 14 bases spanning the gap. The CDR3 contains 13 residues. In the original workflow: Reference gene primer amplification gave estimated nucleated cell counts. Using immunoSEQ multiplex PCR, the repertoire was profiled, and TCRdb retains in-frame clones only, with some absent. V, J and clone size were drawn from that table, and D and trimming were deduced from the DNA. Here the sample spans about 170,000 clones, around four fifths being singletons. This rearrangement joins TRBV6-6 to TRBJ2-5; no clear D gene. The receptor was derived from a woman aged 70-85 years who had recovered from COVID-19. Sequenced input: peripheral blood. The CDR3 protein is CASSPRHPGTQYF. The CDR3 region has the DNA TGTGCCAGCAGTCCCCGACATCCCGGGACCCAGTACTTC.